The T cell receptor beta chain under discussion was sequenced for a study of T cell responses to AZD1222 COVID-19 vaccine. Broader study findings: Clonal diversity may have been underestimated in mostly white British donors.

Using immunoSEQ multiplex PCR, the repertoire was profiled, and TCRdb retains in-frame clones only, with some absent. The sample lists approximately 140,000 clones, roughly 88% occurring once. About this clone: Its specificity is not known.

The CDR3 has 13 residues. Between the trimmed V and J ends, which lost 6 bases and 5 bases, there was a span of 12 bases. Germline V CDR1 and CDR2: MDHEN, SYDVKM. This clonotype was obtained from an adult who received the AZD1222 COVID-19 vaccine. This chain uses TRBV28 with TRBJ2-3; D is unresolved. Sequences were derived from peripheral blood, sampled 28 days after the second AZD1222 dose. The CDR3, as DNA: TGTGCCAGCAGGAATACGCCAAGAGATACGCAGTATTTT. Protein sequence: CASRNTPRDTQYF.